The 28 T cell receptor beta chains in this list originate from one sample, sequenced in a study of blood T cell repertoires in COVID-19. TCRdb's copy holds only in-frame clones and misses some; the assay was immunoSEQ multiplex PCR. The sample lists under 250,000 clones, roughly 84% occurring once. Sequencing was carried out using peripheral blood. These TCRs come from a woman in her twenties or thirties who had recovered from COVID-19.

There are a few counts of this clone. The chain has TRBV5-1 and TRBJ1-1, with 11 bases aligning to TRBD1. CDR3 length equals 15 residues. Germline loops: CDR1 SGHRS, CDR2 YFSETQ. V gave up 4 bases and J gave up 7 bases; unmatched junction bases: 9. The CDR3 sequence: CASSRTGGMQDEAFF. CDR3 sequence (DNA): TGCGCCAGCAGCAGGACAGGGGGCATGCAGGATGAAGCTTTCTTT.

This sequence joins TRBV29-1 and TRBJ1-1, with 7 bases that match TRBD1. Germline V gives CDR1 SQVTM, CDR2 ANQGSEA. Unmatched junction bases numbered 9, after V lost 6 bases and J lost 8 bases. There are 12 residues in the CDR3. CDR3 loop: CSVTGQDLEAFF. CDR3 coding DNA: TGCAGCGTAACTGGACAGGACCTCGAAGCTTTCTTT.

The chain uses TRBV5-1 and TRBJ1-6; weak D call: TRBD1 (5 bases). There are 16 residues in the CDR3. V dropped 0 bases and J dropped 9 bases, with 16 bases sitting between them. CDR1 SGHRS and CDR2 YFSETQ come from the germline V gene. The CDR3 loop reads CASSLDQGAEISPLHF. The CDR3 nucleotides read TGCGCCAGCAGCTTGGATCAGGGCGCAGAGATTTCACCCCTCCACTTT. The full variable domain, in which reference TRBV5-1 and TRBJ1-6 provide the parts outside the CDR3, is KAGVTQTPRYLIKTRGQQVTLSCSPISGHRSVSWYQQTPGQGLQFLFEYFSETQRNKGNFPGRFSGRQFSNSRSEMNVSTLELGDSALYLCASSLDQGAEISPLHFGNGTRLTVT.

This chain links TRBV2 with TRBJ2-1; D ambiguous. The CDR3 runs to 15 residues. In germline, CDR1 is SNHLY, CDR2 FYNNEI. The ends were cut back, 7 bases at V and 0 bases at J, with 13 bases in the middle. CDR3 nucleotide sequence: TGTGCCAGCACCAGAGGTAGCAGCTCCTACAATGAGCAGTTCTTC. This encodes CASTRGSSSYNEQFF.

The rearrangement joins TRBV7-2 to TRBJ2-7; D ambiguous. Trimming took off 5 bases at V and 3 bases at J, with 11 bases between the two ends. From germline, CDR1 is SGHTA and CDR2 FQGNSA. The CDR3 is 13 residues long. The CDR3 loop reads CASSPAAYYEQYF. The CDR3 DNA sequence: TGTGCCAGCAGCCCTGCCGCCTACTACGAGCAGTACTTC.

The chain carries TRBV10-3 and TRBJ1-2; TRBD1 agrees at 8 bases. The CDR3 contains 14 residues. V trimming: 6 bases; J trimming: 7 bases; junction bases outside the gene matches: 10. CDR1 and CDR2 from the germline V gene are ENHRY and SYGVKD. The chain's CDR3 is CAIRDSGQESGYTF. As DNA, the CDR3 is TGTGCCATCAGAGACTCGGGACAGGAGAGTGGCTACACCTTC.

The chain joins TRBV10-1 to TRBJ1-3; D might be TRBD1 (6 bases). CDR3 length: 15 residues. V dropped 2 bases and J dropped 0 bases, with 8 bases sitting between them. Germline lookup yields CDR1 WNHNN and CDR2 SYGVQD (reference sequence). CDR3: CASSEQGSSGNTIYF. CDR3 DNA: TGCGCCAGCAGTGAGCAGGGGAGCTCTGGAAACACCATATATTTT.

The chain couples TRBV28 to TRBJ1-4, with D unresolved. The V end lost 3 bases, the J end lost 6 bases, and 11 bases lay between the germline ends. CDR1 and CDR2 (germline): MDHEN, SYDVKM. The CDR3 has 14 amino acids. The CDR3 region has the DNA TGTGCCAGCAGTTTTGGATCGGAGTATGAAAAACTGTTTTTT. Translating gives CASSFGSEYEKLFF.

This chain joins TRBV7-3 and TRBJ1-2; the match to TRBD1 covers 7 bases. In germline, CDR1 is SGHTA, CDR2 FQGTGA. Trimming removed 5 bases from V and 7 bases from J; junction bases left unmatched: 10. The CDR3 extends over 14 amino acids. This chain's CDR3 is CASSPGQTLAGYTF. DNA for the CDR3: TGTGCCAGCAGCCCGGGACAGACTCTCGCTGGCTACACCTTC.

The J gene is TRBJ1-2, the V gene TRBV6-5; D perhaps matches TRBD1 (5 bases). The CDR3 runs 15 residues. V was shortened by 6 bases and J by 3 bases, with 17 bases between the two germline ends. Germline V gene lookup returns CDR1 MNHEY and CDR2 SVGAGI. The CDR3 nucleotides read TGTGCCAGCAGCCACCGTGGTTGGGGCGACTATGGCTACACCTTC. The encoded protein is CASSHRGWGDYGYTF.

This clone was picked up a small number of times. The chain combines TRBV29-1 with TRBJ1-4, with D possibly TRBD1 on 5 matching bases. The CDR3 runs 14 residues. CDR1 and CDR2 from the germline V gene are SQVTM and ANQGSEA. Trimming took off 4 bases at V and 7 bases at J, with 16 bases between the two ends. The CDR3 spells CSVVRGGASEKLFF. As DNA, the CDR3 is TGCAGCGTTGTAAGGGGAGGGGCGAGTGAAAAACTGTTTTTT.

The genes are TRBV6-5 and TRBJ1-1, with D uncertain. The length of the CDR3 is 14 residues. CDR1 is MNHEY, CDR2 SVGAGI, per germline. With 2 bases removed from V and 6 bases from J, the gap between germline ends came to 13 bases. Written as DNA, the CDR3 is TGTGCCAGCAGTTACGGAGTATCCGTGGCTGAAGCTTTCTTT. Translated, it gives CASSYGVSVAEAFF.

The chain joins TRBV6-5 to TRBJ2-4; D is possibly TRBD2 (5 bases). Germline CDR1 and CDR2: MNHEY and SVGAGI. Trimming removed 4 bases from V and 1 base from J, with 11 bases in between. The CDR3 totals 15 residues. In DNA form, the CDR3 reads TGTGCCAGCAGTTCCGTGGGAGCGGCCAAAAACATTCAGTACTTC. The encoded protein is CASSSVGAAKNIQYF.

This chain connects TRBV30 to TRBJ1-1; no reliable D call. Trimming pared 7 bases from V and 0 bases from J, leaving 6 bases between. The CDR3 contains 11 residues. The germline V gene has CDR1 GTSNPN and CDR2 SVGIG (reference sequence). The CDR3 DNA is TGTGCCTCCCGTATGAACACTGAAGCTTTCTTT. This encodes CASRMNTEAFF.

This chain connects TRBV19 to TRBJ2-1, with 7 bases that match TRBD2. This CDR3 region has 21 residues. Looked up from germline, CDR1 is LNHDA and CDR2 is SQIVND (reference sequence). J was trimmed by 5 bases and V by 6 bases; bases with no gene match: 28. The CDR3 is CASSLRLRAQLALIPNNEQFF. The CDR3 DNA sequence: TGTGCCAGTAGCCTAAGATTAAGGGCCCAACTAGCGCTTATCCCGAACAATGAGCAGTTCTTC.

The chain recombines TRBV10-2 with TRBJ1-2, with TRBD1 matching over 8 bases. The CDR3 consists of 14 residues. Germline values: CDR1 WSHSY, CDR2 SAAADI. V gave up 3 bases and J gave up 6 bases; unmatched junction bases: 6. The CDR3 is CASSEPGGGDGYTF. CDR3 nucleotides: TGCGCCAGCAGTGAACCAGGGGGCGGGGATGGCTACACCTTC.

The chain carries TRBV9 and TRBJ2-5; unclear D gene. The CDR3 spans 13 residues. Germline assignment: CDR1 SGDLS and CDR2 YYNGEE. Trimming shortened V by 3 bases and J by 1 base, and 7 bases separated the two germline ends. Here the CDR3 DNA reads TGTGCCAGCAGCGCGGAGTCCCAAGAGACCCAGTACTTC. This sequence encodes CASSAESQETQYF.

This rearrangement joins TRBV27 to TRBJ1-6; D unresolved. Trimming took off 3 bases at V and 0 bases at J, with 15 bases between the two ends. CDR1 MNHEY and CDR2 SMNVEV come from the germline V gene (reference sequence). The CDR3 consists of 18 residues. This CDR3 is CASSFVQVGSSYNSPLHF. The CDR3 nucleotides read TGTGCCAGCAGTTTTGTTCAGGTCGGAAGCTCCTATAATTCACCCCTCCACTTT.

The chain recombines TRBV11-3 with TRBJ2-1; 8 nucleotides agree with TRBD1. From germline, CDR1 is SGHNT and CDR2 YENEEA. Trimming took 5 bases from V and 7 from J; bases not matched to a gene: 7. CDR3 length: 14 residues. Here the CDR3 DNA reads TGTGCCAGCAGCCCCAGGGGGCTGAAGAATGAGCAGTTCTTC. Translated: CASSPRGLKNEQFF. The full variable domain, completed using reference TRBV11-3 and TRBJ2-1, is EAGVVQSPRYKIIEKKQPVAFWCNPISGHNTLYWYLQNLGQGPELLIRYENEEAVDDSQLPKDRFSAERLKGVDSTLKIQPAELGDSAVYLCASSPRGLKNEQFFGPGTRLTVL.

The V and J genes are TRBV11-2 and TRBJ2-5; D is unclear. The CDR3 length is 13 residues. Germline assignment: CDR1 SGHAT and CDR2 FQNNGV. V dropped 0 bases and J dropped 7 bases, with 9 bases sitting between them. Here the CDR3 DNA reads TGTGCCAGCAGCTTAGATCTGAGTGGGACCCAGTACTTC. Residues: CASSLDLSGTQYF.

The V gene is TRBV28, the J gene TRBJ1-1; the D gene is possibly TRBD1 (6 bases). The CDR3 length is 13 residues. V gave up 3 bases and J gave up 7 bases, with 12 bases separating them. Germline-derived CDR1 and CDR2 are MDHEN and SYDVKM. The CDR3 coding sequence is TGTGCCAGCAGTTTCGCGAAGGGGGTTGAAGCTTTCTTT. It specifies CASSFAKGVEAFF.

The chain is built from TRBV5-6 and TRBJ1-1; TRBD1 agrees at 11 bases. V was pared by 3 bases and J by 0 bases, with 4 bases of the junction left unmatched. This CDR3 has 16 amino acids. Germline CDR1 reads SGHDT; CDR2 reads YYEEEE. The chain's CDR3 is CASSWDRGYLNTEAFF. The CDR3, as DNA: TGTGCCAGCAGCTGGGACAGGGGGTACCTGAACACTGAAGCTTTCTTT.

The J gene is TRBJ2-5, the V gene TRBV5-4, with 10 bases matching TRBD2. Trimming removed 4 bases from V and 4 bases from J; junction bases left unmatched: 1. The CDR3 has 13 residues. Germline V gene data show CDR1 as SGHNT and CDR2 as YYREEE (reference sequence). The CDR3 nucleotides read TGTGCCAGCAGCCCTAGCGGGAGAGAGACCCAGTACTTC. Translating gives CASSPSGRETQYF.

This clone has only one observation. This chain joins TRBV19 and TRBJ1-5; TRBD1 is a possible D gene (5 bases). The ends were cut back, 11 bases at V and 5 bases at J, with 16 bases in the middle. The CDR3 has 13 residues. From germline, CDR1 is LNHDA and CDR2 SQIVND (reference sequence). Written as DNA, the CDR3 is TGTGCCTTACCGGGGGGTATCGATCAGCCCCAGCATTTT. Residues: CALPGGIDQPQHF.

The V call is TRBV28, the J call TRBJ2-1; 8 bases agree with TRBD2. The CDR3 consists of 15 residues. The germline V gene encodes CDR1 MDHEN and CDR2 SYDVKM. With 5 bases clipped from V and 5 bases from J, the junction kept 8 bases outside the gene matches. The CDR3 loop reads CASSITSGGDNEQFF. The CDR3 bases are TGTGCCAGCAGTATCACTAGCGGAGGGGACAATGAGCAGTTCTTC. The complete variable domain, with remaining parts taken from reference TRBV28 and TRBJ2-1, reads DVKVTQSSRYLVKRTGEKVFLECVQDMDHENMFWYRQDPGLGLRLIYFSYDVKMKEKGDIPEGYSVSREKKERFSLILESASTNQTSMYLCASSITSGGDNEQFFGPGTRLTVL.

This clone is a singleton in its sample. V is TRBV30 and J is TRBJ1-1; D gene unclear. Trimming stripped 1 base from V and 1 base from J, with 7 bases between. The CDR3 is 13 residues long. From germline, CDR1 is GTSNPN and CDR2 SVGIG (reference sequence). The CDR3 loop is CAWSAIGNTEAFF. CDR3 DNA sequence: TGTGCCTGGAGTGCGATCGGGAACACTGAAGCTTTCTTT.

The gene calls are TRBV12-3 or TRBV12-4 and TRBJ2-7, with 11 nucleotides matching TRBD2. CDR3 length: 12 amino acids. V dropped 6 bases and J dropped 6; count of bases not matched to a gene: 1. The CDR3 loop reads CASRLAGAEQYF. Written as DNA, the CDR3 is TGTGCCAGCAGACTAGCGGGAGCCGAGCAGTACTTC.

This clone was recorded once. The V gene is TRBV30, the J gene TRBJ1-1, with D uncertain. Germline values: CDR1 GTSNPN, CDR2 SVGIG (reference sequence). The CDR3 consists of 11 residues. V gave up 8 bases and J gave up 1 base, with 8 bases separating them. The CDR3 sequence: CALRENTEAFF. The CDR3 coding sequence is TGTGCCCTTAGAGAGAACACTGAAGCTTTCTTT.